Listed below are T cell receptor beta chains from one sample, sequenced in a study of T cell responses to AZD1222 COVID-19 vaccine. The assay was immunoSEQ multiplex PCR, and TCRdb's table has in-frame clones only and misses some. This table holds 95,000 to 110,000 clones, over 90% found once. The starting material was peripheral blood, obtained on day 0 of AZD1222 vaccination. These receptors were taken from an adult in good health. CDR3s include the opening cysteine and the closing phenylalanine or tryptophan. D genes are given only for firm matches. The size field is filled for only some rows; it gives once, few, many or a size class.

cdr3_length j_call v_call clone_size d_call cdr3_aa cdr3_nt
12 TRBJ1-5 TRBV6-5 once - CAAQAMNQPQHF TGTGCCGCCCAGGCAATGAATCAGCCCCAGCATTTT
12 TRBJ2-7 TRBV5-1 - - CASSLTGREQYF TGCGCCAGCAGCTTGACGGGCCGCGAGCAGTACTTC
15 TRBJ2-7 TRBV3-1/TRBV3-2 - - CASSLRPGTGYEQYF TGTGCCAGCAGCTTACGACCCGGGACTGGGTACGAGCAGTACTTC
14 TRBJ2-1 TRBV6-4 - - CASSDSLGGFEQFF TGTGCCAGCAGTGACTCACTAGGAGGGTTTGAGCAGTTCTTC
15 TRBJ2-3 TRBV10-3 - TRBD2 CAIRLAAGGPDTQYF TGTGCCATCAGACTAGCGGCTGGGGGCCCAGATACGCAGTATTTT
15 TRBJ2-1 TRBV19 - TRBD1 CASSMGQLPTNEQFF TGTGCCAGTAGTATGGGACAGCTTCCTACAAATGAGCAGTTCTTC
18 TRBJ1-2 TRBV27 - TRBD1 CASRGGTGEGRANYGYTF TGTGCCAGCAGGGGAGGGACAGGGGAAGGTAGAGCTAACTATGGCTACACCTTC
12 TRBJ2-7 TRBV12-3/TRBV12-4 - - CASSLREYEQYF TGTGCCAGCAGTTTACGAGAGTACGAGCAGTACTTC
15 TRBJ2-5 TRBV24-1 - - CATSDEGRRHETQYF TGTGCCACCAGTGACGAGGGACGCAGGCACGAGACCCAGTACTTC
13 TRBJ2-2 TRBV7-2 - - CASSETAPGELFF TGTGCCAGCAGCGAAACGGCTCCCGGGGAGCTGTTTTTT
14 TRBJ1-4 TRBV10-2 - - CASSESGRDEKLFF TGCGCCAGCAGTGAGTCGGGGCGGGATGAAAAACTGTTTTTT
16 TRBJ1-3 TRBV7-2 - TRBD1 CASSFTGTDSGNTIYF TGTGCCAGCAGCTTTACCGGGACAGACTCTGGAAACACCATATATTTT
15 TRBJ2-5 TRBV15 - TRBD2 CATSLEREDAETQYF TGTGCCACCAGCTTGGAGCGGGAGGACGCCGAGACCCAGTACTTC
15 TRBJ1-3 TRBV30 - - CAWSDRRPSGNTIYF TGTGCCTGGAGTGACCGAAGGCCCTCTGGAAACACCATATATTTT
14 TRBJ1-2 TRBV3-1/TRBV3-2 - TRBD1 CASSLSGQDYGYTF TGTGCCAGCAGCCTCTCGGGACAGGACTATGGCTACACCTTC
14 TRBJ1-5 TRBV2 - - CASSLGQSNQPQHF TGTGCCAGCAGCCTTGGACAGAGCAATCAGCCCCAGCATTTT
15 TRBJ1-5 TRBV28 - TRBD1 CASSFRDRGPQPQHF TGTGCCAGCAGTTTCCGGGACAGGGGTCCTCAGCCCCAGCATTTT
14 TRBJ1-2 TRBV6-5 - - CASSSTGRVYGYTF TGTGCCAGCAGTTCAACAGGGCGCGTCTATGGCTACACCTTC
17 TRBJ2-7 TRBV7-2 - TRBD2 CASSSPRELAGGREQYF TGTGCCAGCAGTTCGCCCCGAGAACTAGCGGGAGGGCGGGAGCAGTACTTC
15 TRBJ2-5 TRBV4-3 - - CASSQDLGDIETQYF TGCGCCAGCAGCCAAGATCTTGGGGACATAGAGACCCAGTACTTC
16 TRBJ2-2 TRBV24-1 - - CATSPPGGLGTGELFF TGTGCCACCAGTCCACCTGGAGGGCTCGGCACCGGGGAGCTGTTTTTT
13 TRBJ2-7 TRBV19 - - CASSIDVQGRQYF TGTGCCAGTAGTATAGATGTCCAGGGGAGGCAGTACTTC
14 TRBJ2-5 TRBV30 - TRBD2 CAWCLGLAEETQYF TGTGCCTGGTGCTTGGGACTAGCGGAGGAGACCCAGTACTTC
21 TRBJ2-3 TRBV3-1/TRBV3-2 - TRBD2 CASSQDLGLAGGPYSTDTQYF TGTGCCAGCAGCCAAGATTTGGGACTAGCGGGAGGGCCCTACAGCACAGATACGCAGTATTTT
14 TRBJ2-7 TRBV20-1 - TRBD2 CSASVQGLVREQYF TGCAGTGCTAGTGTCCAGGGACTAGTCCGCGAGCAGTACTTC
20 TRBJ2-3 TRBV15 - TRBD2 CATSKPGLVISSNPPDTQYF TGTGCCACCAGCAAACCGGGACTAGTTATTTCCAGTAATCCCCCAGATACGCAGTATTTT